The source of this T cell receptor (beta chain) is a study of blood T cell repertoires in COVID-19. Turning to the study itself: T cells, B-cell-depleted T cells, or PBMCs supplied cDNA or gDNA.

The CDR3 has 18 residues. Germline CDR1 is KGHSH and CDR2 is LQKENI. Trimming shortened V by 5 bases and J by 2 bases, and 25 bases separated the two germline ends. Sequencing was performed with immunoSEQ multiplex PCR; in TCRdb, only in-frame clones are kept and a portion is missing. The repertoire holds fewer than 150,000 clones, with nearly 85% as singletons. This clone showed up just once. The origin of this receptor is a man aged 50-59 years in a cohort exposed to, infected with or recovered from COVID-19 (not recorded which). The V call is TRBV18, the J call TRBJ2-7, with D possibly TRBD1 on 5 matching bases. Sequencing was done on a sample of PBMCs or T cells enriched from blood (not recorded which). DNA for the CDR3: TGTGCCAGCTCATTGGCAGGGCCCACCACCTCTCAAACCTACGAGCAGTACTTC. It yields the protein CASSLAGPTTSQTYEQYF.